One T cell receptor beta chain is described in this entry. Its cognate antigen is unknown. This entry is derived from a study of cytomegalovirus exposure and HLA in healthy donors. Points from the study as a whole: What TCR beta sequences reportedly achieved was accurate prediction of HLA-A and HLA-B alleles in most subjects.

The PCR was carried out with 60 Vbeta primers and 13 Jbeta primers. This table comes from immunoSEQ multiplex PCR, and its TCRdb copy is limited to in-frame clones, with some not included. This table lists over 100,000 clones. Germline V gene lookup returns CDR1 SGHTA and CDR2 FQGTGA. The CDR3 spans 13 residues. V was trimmed by 4 bases and J by 7 bases, leaving 10 bases between them. The clonotype was recovered from a woman in her thirties or forties in good health and CMV-seropositive. Sequencing used PBMCs. This chain connects TRBV7-3 to TRBJ2-2; D may be TRBD1 (6 bases). This CDR3 is CASSSQGRGELFF. CDR3 nucleotide sequence: TGTGCCAGCAGCTCCCAGGGGCGCGGGGAGCTGTTTTTT. Full variable domain (rest looked up from reference TRBV7-3 and TRBJ2-2): GAGVSQTPSNKVTEKGKYVELRCDPISGHTALYWYRQSLGQGPEFLIYFQGTGAADDSGLPNDRFFAVRPEGSVSTLKIQRTERGDSAVYLCASSSQGRGELFFGEGSRLTVL.